Detailed here is one TCR beta chain. No cognate antigen has been identified for it. The sample holds no much larger clone one base away, and base qualities are not on file. The time point tag for this specimen amounts to: progressive disease on ibrutinib. For TCR beta library preparation, 2 to 2.5 micrograms of genomic DNA were isolated from cryopreserved PBMCs. Longitudinal blood samples from CLL patients on ibrutinib monotherapy were analyzed using high-throughput TCR beta sequencing. Patients were enrolled in a phase 2 open-label single-center ibrutinib monotherapy trial. On a MiSeq, deep resolution sequencing aimed for a depth between 1 in 1 million and 1 in 200,000 T cells, with each clonotype covered about 9.9x on average. The immunoSEQ hsTCRB Kit was used to generate TCR beta libraries. The source study handled its data this way. The data were analyzed with ImmunoSEQ Analyzer and ImmunoSEQ Data Assistant, and V, D and J gene assignments followed IMGT definitions. Clonality, which ranges from 0 to 1, was calculated as one minus the normalized Shannon entropy of productive rearrangement frequencies. Only overrepresented clonotypes making up at least 0.05% of each patient's repertoire were included in the public clonotype analysis. Roughly 12 age-matched healthy donor repertoires from immuneACCESS were used as controls for clonality. Drawn from immuneACCESS, this table holds only the in-frame rearrangements with V and J called that TCRdb kept. Clones are partly lost; checked studies trace under half to an unresolved V gene and leave the rest unexplained. That table furnishes V, J and clone size, whereas the DNA furnished D and trimming. This sample has roughly 76,000 clones in its table, and 65% to 85% of those were observed once. The top ten constitute around 7.6% of the sample.

The data were obtained in a study of cytotoxic CD8 clonotypes in ibrutinib-treated CLL (dated by TCRdb to about 2021). With regard to the full study: The cohort was composed of some ten relapsed/refractory and roughly 15 treatment-naive patients; IGHV unmutated status was identified in roughly 17 patients. Partial responses were observed in approximately 24 patients and complete responses in 2; after a median follow-up of roughly 72 months, remission was maintained in roughly 14 patients and progression was observed in approximately 12. Response samples were taken after a median of about a year on treatment, ranging from about 6 to 40 months. On average, each sample had 255,043 productive templates and around 100,000 productive rearrangements. Of the 80 to 95 participants in the trial, about 25 had longitudinal samples available. Cryopreserved peripheral blood mononuclear cells were obtained prior to treatment, at the time of response, and at either disease progression or sustained remission. Patients were still on ibrutinib when every remission and progressive disease sample was collected. What the work shows at the level of the full study, not this receptor alone: Sampling times were not matched between sustained-remission and progressing patients, and lymph node repertoires were not studied. Baseline clonality exceeded that of age-matched healthy donors and correlated strongly with circulating CD8+ T-cell counts. Public clonotypes were rare and either contracted or stayed stable during treatment, and the rise in clonality at ibrutinib response reflected the expansion of private clonotypes. Clonality increased at ibrutinib response, stayed stable in sustained remission, and fell back toward baseline at progression.

The material was PBMCs, obtained at disease progression, from a patient treated with ibrutinib. This sequence originates from a human donor with chronic lymphocytic leukemia.

The CDR3: CASSQESQRLNTEAFF. Here is the DNA: TGTGCCAGCAGCCAGGAATCACAGAGATTGAACACTGAAGCTTTCTTT. The chain joins TRBV4-2 to TRBJ1-1, with no confident D gene call. CDR3 length: 16 amino acids, cysteine to phenylalanine. The retained sequence is limited to the CDR3, 48 bases, with the frame set at the first base. V lost 3 bases and J lost 0 bases; the stretch between them is 14 bases long. CDR1 and CDR2 are read off the germline V gene as LGHNA and YNFKEQ.